Included here is one T cell receptor (beta chain) sequence, with context. What it recognizes is unknown. Sequencing targeted TCR beta in T cells from blood (CD8+ and CD4+). It was negative isolation that provided the CD8+ and CD4+ T cells, whereas TEMRA cells were enriched by FACS. The data derive from a study of CD8 T cells in Susac syndrome. Random hexamers were used to reverse transcribe roughly 0.5 to 1 ug of RNA. An immunoSEQ multiplex PCR generated amplified TCR beta CDR3 products spanning 54 Vbeta and 13 Jbeta. MiXCR was run by TCRdb on the immunoSEQ multiplex PCR reads, yielding one entry per CDR3 protein. This sample has around 200,000 distinct CDR3 sequences; 90% to 97% occur once, and the top ten carry 0.093%. Whole-study results and caveats: As the study acknowledged, the number of individuals who were part of its TCR sequencing and HLA analysis was relatively small.

Germline V CDR1 and CDR2: SNHLY, FYNNEI. CDR3 length: 13 amino acids. V lost 7 bases and J lost 3; bases outside the gene matches: 4. The sequenced sample consisted of CD4+ T cells from PBMCs. This sequence joins TRBV2 and TRBJ2-7; 9 bases map to TRBD1. This TCR was recovered from a human donor with multiple sclerosis. CDR3 bases: TGTGCCAGCAACAGGGGGCAGTTCTACGAGCAGTACTTC. As protein: CASNRGQFYEQYF.